What follows is one T cell receptor beta chain and its context. Its antigen remains unknown. The data originate from a study of long-term antiretroviral therapy in people with HIV. CDR3 length: 11 residues. CDR1 and CDR2 from the germline V gene are LNHDA and SQIVND (reference sequence). The V end lost 3 bases, the J end lost 5 bases, and 4 bases lay between the germline ends. immunoSEQ v3.0 was run at survey level. Sequenced by immunoSEQ multiplex PCR; TCRdb stores in-frame clones only, minus some. The sample lists 27,000 or so clones, about 86% occurring once. General observations from the study: Pre-ART clonal expansion yielded clones that dominated the repertoire at all time points. Compared with controls, HIV repertoires showed narrower CDR3 length ranges. Diversity remained lower than transplant donor controls, even though it increased after ART.

The rearrangement links TRBV19 to TRBJ1-2; D is unresolved. The specimen comprised unsorted PBMCs, sampled 1.2 years after starting antiretroviral therapy. The TCR comes from a man aged 50 or older with HIV. CDR3 bases: TGTGCCAGTAGTATCGCTTATGGCTACACCTTC. Its protein is CASSIAYGYTF.